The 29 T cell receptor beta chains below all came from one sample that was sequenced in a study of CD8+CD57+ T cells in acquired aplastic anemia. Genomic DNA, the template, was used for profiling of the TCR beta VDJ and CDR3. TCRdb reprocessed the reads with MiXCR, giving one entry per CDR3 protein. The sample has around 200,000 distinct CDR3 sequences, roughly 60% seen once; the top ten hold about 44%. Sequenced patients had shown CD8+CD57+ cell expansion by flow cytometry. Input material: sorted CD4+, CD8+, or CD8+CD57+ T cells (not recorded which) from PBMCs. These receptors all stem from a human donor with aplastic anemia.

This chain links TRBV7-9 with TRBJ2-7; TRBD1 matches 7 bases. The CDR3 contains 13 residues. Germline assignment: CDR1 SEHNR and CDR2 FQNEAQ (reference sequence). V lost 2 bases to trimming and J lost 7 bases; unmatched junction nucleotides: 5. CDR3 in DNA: TGTGCCAGCAGCTTAAGGGGGACAGTTGAGCAGTACTTC. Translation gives CASSLRGTVEQYF.

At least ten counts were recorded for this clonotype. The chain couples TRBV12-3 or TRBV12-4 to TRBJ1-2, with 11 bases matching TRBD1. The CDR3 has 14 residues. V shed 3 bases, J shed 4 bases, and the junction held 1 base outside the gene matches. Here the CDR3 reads CASSFGTGGYGYTF. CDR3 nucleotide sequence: TGTGCCAGCAGTTTTGGGACAGGGGGCTATGGCTACACCTTC.

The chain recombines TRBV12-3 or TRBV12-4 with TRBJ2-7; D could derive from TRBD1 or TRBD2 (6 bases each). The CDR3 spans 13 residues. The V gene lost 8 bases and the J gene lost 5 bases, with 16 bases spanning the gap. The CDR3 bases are TGTGCCAGCCTACTAGGGGGGACCCACGAGCAGTACTTC. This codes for CASLLGGTHEQYF.

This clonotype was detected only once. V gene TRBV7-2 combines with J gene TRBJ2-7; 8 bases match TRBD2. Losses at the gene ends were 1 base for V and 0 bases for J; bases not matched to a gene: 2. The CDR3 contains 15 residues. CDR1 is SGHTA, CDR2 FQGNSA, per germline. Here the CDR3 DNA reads TGTGCCAGCAGCTTAGAGGGGACTAGCTCCTACGAGCAGTACTTC. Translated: CASSLEGTSSYEQYF. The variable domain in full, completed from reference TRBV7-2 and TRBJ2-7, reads GAGVSQSPSNKVTEKGKDVELRCDPISGHTALYWYRQSLGQGLEFLIYFQGNSAPDKSGLPSDRFSAERTGGSVSTLTIQRTQQEDSAVYLCASSLEGTSSYEQYFGPGTRLTVT.

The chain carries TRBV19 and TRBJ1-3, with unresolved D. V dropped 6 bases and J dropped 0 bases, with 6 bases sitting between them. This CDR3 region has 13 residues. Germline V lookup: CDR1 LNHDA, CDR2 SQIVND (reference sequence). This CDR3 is CASSDSSGNTIYF. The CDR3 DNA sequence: TGTGCCAGTAGCGACTCCTCTGGAAACACCATATATTTT.

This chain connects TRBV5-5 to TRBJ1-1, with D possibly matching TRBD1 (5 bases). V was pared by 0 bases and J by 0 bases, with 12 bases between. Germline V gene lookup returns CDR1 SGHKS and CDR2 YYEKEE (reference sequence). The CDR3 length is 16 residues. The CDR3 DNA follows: TGTGCCAGCAGCTTGGGGGCAGGGTGGATGAACACTGAAGCTTTCTTT. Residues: CASSLGAGWMNTEAFF.

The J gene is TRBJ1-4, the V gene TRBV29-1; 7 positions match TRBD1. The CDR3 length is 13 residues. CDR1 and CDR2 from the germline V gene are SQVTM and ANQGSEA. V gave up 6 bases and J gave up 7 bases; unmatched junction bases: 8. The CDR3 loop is CSVGINRGEKLFF. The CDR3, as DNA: TGCAGCGTCGGGATAAACAGGGGTGAAAAACTGTTTTTT.

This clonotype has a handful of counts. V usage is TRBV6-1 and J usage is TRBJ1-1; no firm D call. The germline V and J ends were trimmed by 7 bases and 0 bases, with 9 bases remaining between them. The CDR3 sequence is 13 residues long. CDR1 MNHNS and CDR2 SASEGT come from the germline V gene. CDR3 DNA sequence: TGTGCCAGCAACAATGTTATGAACACTGAAGCTTTCTTT. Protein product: CASNNVMNTEAFF.

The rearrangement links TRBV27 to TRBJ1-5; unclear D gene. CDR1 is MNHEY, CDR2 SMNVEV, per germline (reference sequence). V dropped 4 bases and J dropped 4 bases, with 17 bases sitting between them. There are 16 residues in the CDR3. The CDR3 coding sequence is TGTGCCAGCAGTTCCGACCCCCTCAGACGGAATCAGCCCCAGCATTTT. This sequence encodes CASSSDPLRRNQPQHF.

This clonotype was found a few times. The CDR3 nucleotides are TGCAGCGTTGAGGGGGGTTACCCCTACCACGAGGATACGCAGTATTTT. Its translation: CSVEGGYPYHEDTQYF. The chain combines TRBV29-1 with TRBJ2-3; maybe TRBD2 (6 bases). The CDR3 spans 16 residues. The ends were cut back, 3 bases at V and 6 bases at J, with 22 bases in the middle. The germline V gene has CDR1 SQVTM and CDR2 ANQGSEA.

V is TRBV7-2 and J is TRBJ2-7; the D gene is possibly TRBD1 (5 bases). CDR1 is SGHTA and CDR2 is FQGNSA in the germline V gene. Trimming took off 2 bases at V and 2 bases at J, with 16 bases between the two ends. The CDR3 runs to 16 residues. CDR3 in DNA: TGTGCCAGCAGCTTAATAATTGGGGCCGGTCCCTACGAGCAGTACTTC. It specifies CASSLIIGAGPYEQYF.

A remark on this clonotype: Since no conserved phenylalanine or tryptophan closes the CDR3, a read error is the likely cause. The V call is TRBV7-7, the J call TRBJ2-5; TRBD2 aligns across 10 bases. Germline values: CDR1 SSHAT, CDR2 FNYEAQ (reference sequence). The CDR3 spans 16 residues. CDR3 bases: TGTGCTAGCAGAAAGACCGGGACTAGCGACTGGGAGACCCAGTACCTC. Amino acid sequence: CASRKTGTSDWETQYL.

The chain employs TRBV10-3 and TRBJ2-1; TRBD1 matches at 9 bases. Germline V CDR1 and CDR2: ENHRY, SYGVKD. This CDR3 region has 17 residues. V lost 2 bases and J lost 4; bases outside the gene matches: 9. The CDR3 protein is CAISETGTGIIYNEQFF. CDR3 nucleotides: TGTGCCATCAGTGAGACCGGGACAGGGATAATATACAATGAGCAGTTCTTC.

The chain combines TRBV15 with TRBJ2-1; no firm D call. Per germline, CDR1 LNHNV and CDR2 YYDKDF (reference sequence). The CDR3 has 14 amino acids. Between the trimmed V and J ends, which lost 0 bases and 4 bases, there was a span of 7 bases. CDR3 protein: CATSRDRGYNEQFF. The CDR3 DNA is TGTGCCACCAGCAGAGATCGAGGATACAATGAGCAGTTCTTC.

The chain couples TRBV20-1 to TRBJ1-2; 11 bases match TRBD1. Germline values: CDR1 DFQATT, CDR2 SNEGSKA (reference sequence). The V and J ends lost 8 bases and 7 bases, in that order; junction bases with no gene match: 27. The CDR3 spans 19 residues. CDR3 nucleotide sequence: TGCAGTACCGAGGTTCCCGCCTTACGGGACAGGGGGTTATACGGTGGCTACACCTTC. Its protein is CSTEVPALRDRGLYGGYTF.

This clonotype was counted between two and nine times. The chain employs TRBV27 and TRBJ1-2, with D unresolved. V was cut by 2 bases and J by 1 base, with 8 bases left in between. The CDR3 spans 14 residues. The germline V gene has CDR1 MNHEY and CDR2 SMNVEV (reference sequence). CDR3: CASSLGSGNYGYTF. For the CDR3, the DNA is TGTGCCAGCAGTTTAGGGTCGGGTAACTATGGCTACACCTTC.

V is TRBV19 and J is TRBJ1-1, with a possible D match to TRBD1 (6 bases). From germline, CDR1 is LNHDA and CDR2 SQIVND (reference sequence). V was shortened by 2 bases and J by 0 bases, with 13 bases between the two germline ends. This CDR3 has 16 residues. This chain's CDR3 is CASSIQGIVVNTEAFF. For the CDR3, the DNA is TGTGCCAGTAGTATACAGGGGATAGTAGTGAACACTGAAGCTTTCTTT.

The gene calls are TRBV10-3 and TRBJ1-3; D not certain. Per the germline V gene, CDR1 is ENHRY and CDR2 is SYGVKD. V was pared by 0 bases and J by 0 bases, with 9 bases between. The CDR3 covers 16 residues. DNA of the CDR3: TGTGCCATCAGTGAGTCGTTAAGTAACTCTGGAAACACCATATATTTT. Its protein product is CAISESLSNSGNTIYF.

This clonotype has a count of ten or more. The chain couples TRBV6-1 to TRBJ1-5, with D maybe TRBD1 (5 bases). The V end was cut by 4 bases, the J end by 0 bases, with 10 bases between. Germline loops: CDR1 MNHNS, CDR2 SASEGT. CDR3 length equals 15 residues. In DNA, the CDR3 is TGTGCCAGCAGTGTCAGGGCCTTTAGCAATCAGCCCCAGCATTTT. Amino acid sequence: CASSVRAFSNQPQHF.

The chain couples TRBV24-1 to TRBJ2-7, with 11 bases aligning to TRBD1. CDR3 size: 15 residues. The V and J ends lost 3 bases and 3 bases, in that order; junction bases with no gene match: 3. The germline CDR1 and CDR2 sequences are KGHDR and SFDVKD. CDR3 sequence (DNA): TGTGCCACCAGTGATCCCGGGACAGGGGGCTACGAGCAGTACTTC. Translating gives CATSDPGTGGYEQYF.

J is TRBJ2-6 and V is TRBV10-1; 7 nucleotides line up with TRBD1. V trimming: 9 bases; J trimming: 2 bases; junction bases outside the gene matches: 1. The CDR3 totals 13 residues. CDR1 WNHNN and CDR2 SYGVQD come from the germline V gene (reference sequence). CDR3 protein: CARGGAGANVLTF. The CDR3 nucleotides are TGCGCCAGAGGGGGCGCTGGGGCCAACGTCCTGACTTTC.

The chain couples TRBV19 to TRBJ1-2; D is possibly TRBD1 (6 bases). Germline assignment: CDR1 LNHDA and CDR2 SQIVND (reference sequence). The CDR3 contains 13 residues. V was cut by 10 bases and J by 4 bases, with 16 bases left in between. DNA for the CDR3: TGTGCCACCAGGGTGCAGGGGACCTATGGCTACACCTTC. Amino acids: CATRVQGTYGYTF.

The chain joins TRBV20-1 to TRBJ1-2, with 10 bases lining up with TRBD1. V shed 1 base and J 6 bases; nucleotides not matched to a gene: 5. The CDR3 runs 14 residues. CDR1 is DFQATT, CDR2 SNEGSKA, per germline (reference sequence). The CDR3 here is CSARADRGLDGYTF. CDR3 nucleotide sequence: TGCAGTGCTAGAGCTGACAGGGGGCTGGATGGCTACACCTTC.

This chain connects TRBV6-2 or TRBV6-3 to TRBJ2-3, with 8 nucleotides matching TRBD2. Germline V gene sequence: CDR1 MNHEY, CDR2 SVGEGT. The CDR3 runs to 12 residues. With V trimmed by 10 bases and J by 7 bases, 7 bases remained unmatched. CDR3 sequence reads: CATDGGAHTQYF. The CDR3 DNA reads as TGTGCCACGGACGGGGGGGCCCATACGCAGTATTTT.

The CDR3 sequence: CASSEANPPGTDTQYF. CDR3 in DNA: TGTGCCAGCAGTGAAGCGAATCCGCCGGGCACAGATACGCAGTATTTT. V and J are TRBV2 and TRBJ2-3; D not resolved. V gave up 0 bases and J gave up 1 base, with 11 bases separating them. Germline values: CDR1 SNHLY, CDR2 FYNNEI. The CDR3 sequence is 16 residues long.

The CDR3 DNA reads as TGCGCCAGCAGCTTGGCGGGGGAAACCTACAATGAGCAGTTCTTC. Protein product: CASSLAGETYNEQFF. V usage is TRBV5-1 and J usage is TRBJ2-1; D possibly corresponds to TRBD2 (6 bases). Per germline, CDR1 SGHRS and CDR2 YFSETQ. The length of the CDR3 is 15 residues. Trimming pared 0 bases from V and 2 bases from J, leaving 9 bases between. Combining the CDR3 with reference TRBV5-1 and TRBJ2-1 gives the whole variable domain KAGVTQTPRYLIKTRGQQVTLSCSPISGHRSVSWYQQTPGQGLQFLFEYFSETQRNKGNFPGRFSGRQFSNSRSEMNVSTLELGDSALYLCASSLAGETYNEQFFGPGTRLTVL.

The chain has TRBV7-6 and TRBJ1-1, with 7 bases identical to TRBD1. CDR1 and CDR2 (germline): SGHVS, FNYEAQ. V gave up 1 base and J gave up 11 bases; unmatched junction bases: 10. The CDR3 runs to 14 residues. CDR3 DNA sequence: TGTGCCAGCAGCTTAGAGGGTATAGGGGGCAGGGCTTTCTTT. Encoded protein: CASSLEGIGGRAFF.

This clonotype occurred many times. CDR3 nucleotide sequence: TGTGCCAGTAGTATCGGGCAGGGTAACTACGAGCAGTACTTC. Residues: CASSIGQGNYEQYF. The gene calls are TRBV19 and TRBJ2-7; D is possibly TRBD1 (5 bases). The germline CDR1 and CDR2 sequences are LNHDA and SQIVND (reference sequence). This CDR3 region has 14 residues. V was trimmed by 3 bases and J by 3 bases, leaving 12 bases between them.

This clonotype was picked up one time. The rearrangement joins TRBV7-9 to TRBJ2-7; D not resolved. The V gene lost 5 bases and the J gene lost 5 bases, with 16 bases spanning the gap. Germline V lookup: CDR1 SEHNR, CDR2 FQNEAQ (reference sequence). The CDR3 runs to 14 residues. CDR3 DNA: TGTGCCAGCAGCCCCCCGAACTCACACGACGAGCAGTACTTC. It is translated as CASSPPNSHDEQYF.